A single T cell receptor beta chain is shown here with its context. What it binds is not known. Sorted populations all had greater than 95% purity. Every bit of the isolated RNA underwent reverse transcription, so sequencing read expressed TCRB transcripts. Method: immunoSEQ multiplex PCR; TCRdb's copy keeps in-frame clones and lacks some. The data contain approximately 280,000 clones, over 12% of them singletons. These data originate in a study of beta chain features in type 1 diabetes. Study context: The patients were much like the healthy donors in age, gender and cell yields.

Study-wide findings and caveats: When cDNA is sequenced, cells with high TCR expression could be over-represented. Insertion counts at VDJ junctions were lower in type 1 diabetes patients, who also showed more deletions there. Shorter TCRB CDR3s, moderately but significantly so, marked every one of the four CD4+ subsets in Type 1 diabetes patients.

V was pared by 7 bases and J by 7 bases, with 14 bases between. The CDR3 runs 12 residues. The germline CDR1 and CDR2 sequences are SNHLY and FYNNEI. The chain combines TRBV2 with TRBJ2-7; D remains unclear. The clonotype comes from a man aged 18-30 years with type 1 diabetes. Sequencing was performed on naive CD4+ T cells from blood. This CDR3 is CASTYLLREQYF. The CDR3 nucleotides read TGTGCCAGCACCTATTTGCTCCGGGAGCAGTACTTC.